This T cell receptor beta chain stems from a study of T-cell memory formation after mild COVID-19. Per germline, CDR1 SGHRS and CDR2 YFSETQ. The CDR3 is 12 amino acids. V was cut by 0 bases and J by 5 bases, with 5 bases left in between. Each CDR3 protein gets one entry after TCRdb re-called the 5' RACE reads with MiXCR. The table includes 100,000 to 150,000 distinct CDR3 sequences, approximately 6.2% detected once. The table lists this clonotype with many counts. The sample comprised PBMCs or a T cell subset sorted from them (not recorded which). This clonotype was sampled from an adult woman who had mild COVID-19 (a few samples of this study predate the infection). Cell type and time point are not known. This chain uses TRBV5-1 with TRBJ2-5; TRBD2 might be the D (5 bases). CDR3 DNA sequence: TGCGCCAGCAGCTTGGGGAGGGAGACCCAGTACTTC. This codes for CASSLGRETQYF.